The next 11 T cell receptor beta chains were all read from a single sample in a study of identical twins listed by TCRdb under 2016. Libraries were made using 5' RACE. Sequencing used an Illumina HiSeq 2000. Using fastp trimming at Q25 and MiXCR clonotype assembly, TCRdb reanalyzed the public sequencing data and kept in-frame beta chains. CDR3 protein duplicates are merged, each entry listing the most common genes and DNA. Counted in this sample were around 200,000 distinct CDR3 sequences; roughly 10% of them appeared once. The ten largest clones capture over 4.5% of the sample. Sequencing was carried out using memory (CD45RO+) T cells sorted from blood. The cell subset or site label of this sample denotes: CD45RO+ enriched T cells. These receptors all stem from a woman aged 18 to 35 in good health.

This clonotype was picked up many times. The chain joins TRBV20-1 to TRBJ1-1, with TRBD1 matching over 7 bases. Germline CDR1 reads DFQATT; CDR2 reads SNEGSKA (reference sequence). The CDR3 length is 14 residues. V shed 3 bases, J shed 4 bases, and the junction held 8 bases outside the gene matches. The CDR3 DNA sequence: TGCAGTGCTAGTTACCCAGGGGGGATCACTGAAGCTTTCTTT. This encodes CSASYPGGITEAFF.

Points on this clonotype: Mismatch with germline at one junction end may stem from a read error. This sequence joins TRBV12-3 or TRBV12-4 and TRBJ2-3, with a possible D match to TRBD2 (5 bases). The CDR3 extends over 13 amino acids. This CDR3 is CPSSVEETDTQYF. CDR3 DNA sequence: TGTCCCAGCAGTGTGGAGGAGACAGATACGCAGTATTTT.

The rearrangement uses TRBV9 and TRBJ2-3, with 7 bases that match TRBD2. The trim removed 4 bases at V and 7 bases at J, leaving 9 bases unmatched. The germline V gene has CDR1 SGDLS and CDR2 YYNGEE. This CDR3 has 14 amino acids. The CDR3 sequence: CASSSTRDYHTQYF. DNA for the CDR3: TGTGCCAGCAGCTCAACCCGGGACTACCATACGCAGTATTTT.

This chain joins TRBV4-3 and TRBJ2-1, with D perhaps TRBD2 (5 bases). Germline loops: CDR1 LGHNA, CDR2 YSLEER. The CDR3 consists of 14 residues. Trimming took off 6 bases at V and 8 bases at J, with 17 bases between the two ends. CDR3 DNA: TGCGCCAGCAGTCTGAACTACCTAGCCGATGAGCAGTTCTTC. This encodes CASSLNYLADEQFF.

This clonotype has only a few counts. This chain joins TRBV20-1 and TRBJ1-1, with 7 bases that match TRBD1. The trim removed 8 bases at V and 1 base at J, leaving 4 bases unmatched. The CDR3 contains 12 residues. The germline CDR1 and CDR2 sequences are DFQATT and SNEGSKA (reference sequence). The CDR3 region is CSSRQGNTEAFF. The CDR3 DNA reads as TGCAGTTCACGACAGGGGAACACTGAAGCTTTCTTT.

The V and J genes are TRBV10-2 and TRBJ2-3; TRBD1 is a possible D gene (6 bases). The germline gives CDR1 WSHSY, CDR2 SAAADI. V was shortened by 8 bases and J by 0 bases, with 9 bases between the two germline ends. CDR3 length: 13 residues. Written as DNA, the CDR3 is TGCGCCAGCCATGGACAGAGCACAGATACGCAGTATTTT. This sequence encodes CASHGQSTDTQYF.

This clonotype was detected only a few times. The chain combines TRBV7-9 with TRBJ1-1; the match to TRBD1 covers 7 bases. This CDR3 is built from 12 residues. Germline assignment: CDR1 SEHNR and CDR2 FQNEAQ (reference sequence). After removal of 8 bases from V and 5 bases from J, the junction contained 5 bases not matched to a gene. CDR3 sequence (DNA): TGTGCCAGCGGGACAGTGGGTACTGAAGCTTTCTTT. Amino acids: CASGTVGTEAFF.

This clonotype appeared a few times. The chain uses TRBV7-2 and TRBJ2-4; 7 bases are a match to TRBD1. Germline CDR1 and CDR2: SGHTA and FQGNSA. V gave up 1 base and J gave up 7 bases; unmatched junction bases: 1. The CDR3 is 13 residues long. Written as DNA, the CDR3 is TGTGCCAGCAGCTTAGTCAGGGGGAACATTCAGTACTTC. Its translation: CASSLVRGNIQYF.

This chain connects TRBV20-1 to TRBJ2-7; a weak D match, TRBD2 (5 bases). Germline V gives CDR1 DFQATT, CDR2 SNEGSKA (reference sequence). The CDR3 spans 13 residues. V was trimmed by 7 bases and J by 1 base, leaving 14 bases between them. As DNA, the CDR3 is TGCAGTGTACCCGGGATTTGGTCCTACGAGCAGTACTTC. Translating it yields CSVPGIWSYEQYF.

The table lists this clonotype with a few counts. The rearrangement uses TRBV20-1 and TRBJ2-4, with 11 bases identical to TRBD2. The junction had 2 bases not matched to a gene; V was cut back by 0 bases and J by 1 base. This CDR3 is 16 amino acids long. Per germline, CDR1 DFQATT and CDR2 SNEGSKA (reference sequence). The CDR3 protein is CSARDPSGGAKNIQYF. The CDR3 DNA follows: TGCAGTGCTAGAGACCCTAGCGGGGGGGCCAAAAACATTCAGTACTTC.

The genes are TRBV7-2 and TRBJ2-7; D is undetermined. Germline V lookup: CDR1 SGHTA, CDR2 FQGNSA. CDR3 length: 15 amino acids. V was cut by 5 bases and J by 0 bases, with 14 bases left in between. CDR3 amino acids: CASSLSDSYSYEQYF. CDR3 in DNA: TGTGCCAGCAGCCTCTCAGATTCGTACTCCTACGAGCAGTACTTC. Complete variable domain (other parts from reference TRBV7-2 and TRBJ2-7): GAGVSQSPSNKVTEKGKDVELRCDPISGHTALYWYRQSLGQGLEFLIYFQGNSAPDKSGLPSDRFSAERTGGSVSTLTIQRTQQEDSAVYLCASSLSDSYSYEQYFGPGTRLTVT.